The 28 T cell receptor beta chains given below trace back to one sample, sequenced in a study of T-cell reconstitution after alpha-beta-depleted transplantation in children. Library preparation (for TCRbeta) was performed with unique molecular identifiers. MiXCR, run by TCRdb on the PCR reads, gives a single entry per CDR3 protein. The sample has approximately 170,000 distinct CDR3 sequences, roughly 11% seen once. Sequenced material: PBMCs, taken before TCRalphabeta/CD19-depleted stem cell transplant. All receptors come from a boy younger than 10 with acute myeloid leukemia, due to receive a stem cell transplant.

The sample holds many counts of this clonotype. Here the CDR3 reads CASSPRVGELITEAFF. The CDR3, as DNA: TGCGCCAGCAGCCCACGCGTGGGGGAACTGATCACTGAAGCTTTCTTT. The chain carries TRBV5-1 and TRBJ1-1; possibly TRBD1 for D (5 bases). V was pared by 4 bases and J by 4 bases, with 20 bases between. Germline V gene lookup returns CDR1 SGHRS and CDR2 YFSETQ. This CDR3 is built from 16 residues. The full variable domain, its missing parts supplied by reference TRBV5-1 and TRBJ1-1, is KAGVTQTPRYLIKTRGQQVTLSCSPISGHRSVSWYQQTPGQGLQFLFEYFSETQRNKGNFPGRFSGRQFSNSRSEMNVSTLELGDSALYLCASSPRVGELITEAFFGQGTRLTVV.

V gene TRBV20-1 combines with J gene TRBJ2-1; 11 nucleotides agree with TRBD2. Trimming removed 5 bases from V and 4 bases from J; junction bases left unmatched: 7. From germline, CDR1 is DFQATT and CDR2 SNEGSKA (reference sequence). CDR3 length: 15 residues. DNA of the CDR3: TGCAGTGCTTGCGACGGGACTAGCGGATACAATGAGCAGTTCTTC. Translating it yields CSACDGTSGYNEQFF.

This clonotype was picked up many times. J is TRBJ2-1 and V is TRBV3-1; the match to TRBD2 covers 11 bases. Germline V gene sequence: CDR1 LGHDT, CDR2 YNNKEL (reference sequence). The CDR3 sequence is 18 residues long. Trimming took 1 base from V and 4 from J; bases not matched to a gene: 9. This CDR3 is CASSQGSLAGDLYNEQFF. The CDR3 DNA follows: TGTGCCAGCAGCCAAGGTTCACTAGCGGGAGACTTATACAATGAGCAGTTCTTC.

This chain links TRBV4-2 with TRBJ1-6; D is perhaps TRBD1 (5 bases). The V end lost 4 bases, the J end lost 14 bases, and 18 bases lay between the germline ends. CDR3 length: 14 amino acids. Germline CDR1 LGHNA, CDR2 YNFKEQ. CDR3 loop: CASSPGRPGGALHF. CDR3 in DNA: TGTGCCAGCAGCCCTGGGCGCCCCGGGGGAGCCCTCCACTTT.

This clonotype was recorded many times. V is TRBV25-1 and J is TRBJ1-2, with D hard to call. The CDR3 runs to 12 residues. Germline loops: CDR1 MGHDK, CDR2 SYGVNS. Between the trimmed V and J ends, which lost 1 base and 8 bases, there was a span of 8 bases. The CDR3 reads CASSESSEGYTF. CDR3 sequence (DNA): TGTGCCAGCAGTGAATCCTCAGAGGGCTACACCTTC.

As to this clonotype: This may come from a read error, since a much larger clone is one base off. The rearrangement joins TRBV3-1 to TRBJ2-1; TRBD2 is a possible D gene (5 bases). The germline V gene has CDR1 LGHDT and CDR2 YNNKEL (reference sequence). This CDR3 is built from 17 residues. The CDR3: CATSQDKSGVRYNEQFF. The CDR3 region has the DNA TGTGCCACCAGCCAAGACAAGAGCGGTGTTCGGTACAATGAGCAGTTCTTC.

At least ten counts were recorded for this clonotype. This rearrangement joins TRBV4-1 to TRBJ1-2; TRBD1 might be the D (6 bases). V gave up 0 bases and J gave up 5 bases, with 16 bases separating them. Germline CDR1 MGHRA, CDR2 YSYEKL. The CDR3 length is 16 residues. The CDR3 DNA reads as TGCGCCAGCAGCCAAGATTGGGGGGGGCTAGAATATGGCTACACCTTC. Protein sequence: CASSQDWGGLEYGYTF.

This clonotype was observed many times. The chain links TRBV12-3 or TRBV12-4 to TRBJ2-3; 9 bases align to TRBD1. J was trimmed by 3 bases and V by 4 bases; bases with no gene match: 5. This CDR3 comprises 15 residues. For the CDR3, the DNA is TGTGCCAGCAGTTCCCTCGGGACAGGGACAGATACGCAGTATTTT. It encodes CASSSLGTGTDTQYF.

At least ten counts were recorded for this clonotype. The chain links TRBV5-1 to TRBJ1-1, with D uncertain. V dropped 0 bases and J dropped 4 bases, with 13 bases sitting between them. CDR1 is SGHRS and CDR2 is YFSETQ in the germline V gene. The CDR3 covers 15 residues. CDR3 DNA: TGCGCCAGCAGCTTGGCCGTCAGACGGATCACTGAAGCTTTCTTT. It is translated as CASSLAVRRITEAFF.

The V and J genes are TRBV7-9 and TRBJ2-7, with 16 bases fitting TRBD2. CDR1 is SEHNR, CDR2 FQNEAQ, per germline (reference sequence). The CDR3 has 15 residues. V gave up 5 bases and J gave up 9 bases; unmatched junction bases: 7. The CDR3 is CASSRGTSGRAAQYF. The CDR3 nucleotides are TGTGCCAGCAGCAGAGGGACTAGCGGGAGGGCCGCGCAGTACTTC. Together with reference TRBV7-9 and TRBJ2-7, the CDR3 gives the full variable domain: DTGVSQNPRHKITKRGQNVTFRCDPISEHNRLYWYRQTLGQGPEFLTYFQNEAQLEKSRLLSDRFSAERPKGSFSTLEIQRTEQGDSAMYLCASSRGTSGRAAQYFGPGTRLTVT.

This clonotype was seen repeatedly, ten times or more. This rearrangement joins TRBV7-9 to TRBJ1-1; no clear D. V gave up 7 bases and J gave up 0 bases, with 21 bases separating them. The CDR3 covers 17 residues. Germline CDR1 and CDR2: SEHNR and FQNEAQ (reference sequence). CDR3 DNA sequence: TGTGCCAGCATGGGGATGCTCGATGGGCATTTGAACACTGAAGCTTTCTTT. Translation gives CASMGMLDGHLNTEAFF.

V is TRBV20-1 and J is TRBJ1-2; 8 positions agree with TRBD1. CDR1 and CDR2 from the germline V gene are DFQATT and SNEGSKA (reference sequence). The CDR3 is 14 residues long. Germline trimming cut 4 bases from V and 4 bases from J; bases unmatched to any gene: 8. The CDR3 coding sequence is TGCAGTGCTAAAAACAGGGGGGGGGGCTATGGCTACACCTTC. Protein: CSAKNRGGGYGYTF.

Ten or more counts support this clonotype. This chain connects TRBV6-1 to TRBJ1-1; perhaps TRBD1 as D (6 bases). V was pared by 0 bases and J by 6 bases, with 8 bases between. Germline assignment: CDR1 MNHNS and CDR2 SASEGT. The CDR3 runs to 13 residues. The CDR3 reads CASSEARGAEAFF. CDR3 sequence (DNA): TGTGCCAGCAGTGAAGCGAGGGGGGCTGAAGCTTTCTTT.

The chain links TRBV27 to TRBJ1-5; 10 bases match TRBD1. Trimming cost V 6 bases and J 2 bases; bases outside gene matches: 7. CDR3 size: 16 residues. Germline CDR1 reads MNHEY; CDR2 reads SMNVEV (reference sequence). This CDR3 is CASRMTGGAGNQPQHF. CDR3 coding DNA: TGTGCCAGCAGGATGACAGGGGGCGCAGGCAATCAGCCCCAGCATTTT.

This clonotype was recorded many times. This chain joins TRBV14 and TRBJ1-2; 8 bases agree with TRBD1. This CDR3 region has 16 residues. J gave up 8 bases and V 0 bases, and 11 bases lay outside the gene matches. Germline CDR1 SGHDN, CDR2 FVKESK. The CDR3 is CASSQEHGQGASGYTF. As DNA, the CDR3 is TGTGCCAGCAGCCAAGAACACGGGCAGGGGGCGAGCGGCTACACCTTC.

This clonotype was seen ten or more times. J is TRBJ2-7 and V is TRBV20-1; D tentatively fits TRBD1 or TRBD2 (7 bases each). Germline CDR1 reads DFQATT; CDR2 reads SNEGSKA (reference sequence). The CDR3 runs 14 residues. Trimming removed 6 bases at V and 13 bases at J, with 28 bases between. The CDR3 coding sequence is TGCAGTGCAATAGACTCGACAGGGACTAACCCTTTTTACTTC. This translates into CSAIDSTGTNPFYF.

CDR3 DNA: TGTGCCAGCGCTCGGCGGGCCCGCGCAGATACGCAGTATTTT. It specifies CASARRARADTQYF. The rearrangement joins TRBV5-4 to TRBJ2-3; D might be TRBD2 (5 bases). V dropped 7 bases and J dropped 4 bases, with 16 bases sitting between them. The CDR3 spans 14 residues. Looked up from germline, CDR1 is SGHNT and CDR2 is YYREEE (reference sequence). The variable domain in full, completed from reference TRBV5-4 and TRBJ2-3, reads ETGVTQSPTHLIKTRGQQVTLRCSSQSGHNTVSWYQQALGQGPQFIFQYYREEENGRGNFPPRFSGLQFPNYSSELNVNALELDDSALYLCASARRARADTQYFGPGTRLTVL.

This clonotype was seen many times. The V gene is TRBV20-1, the J gene TRBJ1-2, with unresolved D. V gave up 2 bases and J gave up 0 bases, with 7 bases separating them. Germline V lookup: CDR1 DFQATT, CDR2 SNEGSKA (reference sequence). This CDR3 is built from 13 residues. The CDR3: CSARQASNYGYTF. For the CDR3, the DNA is TGCAGTGCTAGACAGGCCTCTAACTATGGCTACACCTTC.

This clonotype was seen repeatedly, ten times or more. This rearrangement joins TRBV3-1 to TRBJ1-6; no clear D. CDR3 length equals 11 residues. The V end was cut by 3 bases, the J end by 8 bases, with 2 bases between. Germline V gene data show CDR1 as LGHDT and CDR2 as YNNKEL (reference sequence). CDR3 in amino acids: CASSQDSPLHF. The DNA for the CDR3 is TGTGCCAGCAGCCAGGATTCACCCCTCCACTTT.

In its sample, this clonotype was seen many times. The gene calls are TRBV6-4 and TRBJ2-6; either TRBD1 or TRBD2 may supply D (5 bases each). The V gene lost 3 bases and the J gene lost 1 base, with 10 bases spanning the gap. Germline V lookup: CDR1 MRHNA, CDR2 SNTAGT. The length of the CDR3 is 16 residues. The CDR3 sequence: CASSERDPSGANVLTF. Written as DNA, the CDR3 is TGTGCCAGCAGTGAGAGGGACCCATCTGGGGCCAACGTCCTGACTTTC.

This clonotype was recorded at least ten times. One end of the junction does not line up with germline, which may come from a read error. The chain links TRBV20-1 to TRBJ2-5; 14 bases are a match to TRBD2. This CDR3 is 17 amino acids long. Germline CDR1 DFQATT, CDR2 SNEGSKA (reference sequence). The CDR3 loop is CSARPGTSGSYQETQYF. The CDR3 coding sequence is TGCAGTGCGCGGCCCGGGACTAGCGGGAGTTACCAGGAGACCCAGTACTTC.

Concerning this clonotype itself: A much larger clone differs by one base, so this may be a read error. The J gene is TRBJ1-2, the V gene TRBV29-1, with D hard to call. The germline V gene encodes CDR1 SQVTM and CDR2 ANQGSEA. The CDR3 totals 12 residues. The CDR3 loop is CSVQRQTYGDTF. CDR3 in DNA: TGCAGCGTTCAAAGGCAAACCTATGGCGACACCTTC.

This clonotype was counted at least ten times. The chain has TRBV2 and TRBJ2-3; TRBD2 agrees at 8 bases. CDR3 length: 13 residues. Per germline, CDR1 SNHLY and CDR2 FYNNEI. V lost 8 bases to trimming and J lost 13 bases; unmatched junction nucleotides: 14. CDR3 region: CASHVQEGTRKYF. In DNA form, the CDR3 reads TGTGCCAGCCATGTACAAGAGGGGACTAGGAAGTATTTT.

As DNA, the CDR3 is TGTGCCAGCAGTTACCCCTCTGGAAACACCATATATTTT. This codes for CASSYPSGNTIYF. The chain joins TRBV6-6 to TRBJ1-3; unclear D gene. The CDR3 has 13 residues. Trimming removed 2 bases at V and 0 bases at J, with 2 bases between. Germline loops: CDR1 MNHNY, CDR2 SVGAGI (reference sequence).

With respect to this clonotype: A much larger clone sits a single nucleotide away, making a read error possible. J is TRBJ2-4 and V is TRBV3-1; possibly TRBD2 for D (6 bases). This CDR3 is 15 amino acids long. Germline-derived CDR1 and CDR2 are LGHDT and YNNKEL (reference sequence). V lost 7 bases to trimming and J lost 6 bases, with 19 bases between them. The DNA for the CDR3 is TGTGCCAGCACCCCTTCCGGCAGCGGGCGAAACATTCAGTACTTC. It encodes CASTPSGSGRNIQYF.

The rearrangement links TRBV19 to TRBJ2-2; D may be TRBD2 (5 bases). Germline CDR1 reads LNHDA; CDR2 reads SQIVND (reference sequence). This CDR3 comprises 14 residues. Trimming removed 7 bases at V and 1 base at J, with 10 bases between. The CDR3 loop reads CASNSDLNTGELFF. In DNA, the CDR3 is TGTGCCAGTAATAGCGACCTGAACACCGGGGAGCTGTTTTTT.

This clonotype was seen at least ten times. V usage is TRBV20-1 and J usage is TRBJ1-5; TRBD1 aligns across 7 bases. Germline V gives CDR1 DFQATT, CDR2 SNEGSKA (reference sequence). The CDR3 is 15 amino acids. Unmatched junction bases numbered 6, after V lost 4 bases and J lost 0 bases. CDR3 in DNA: TGCAGTGCTACCACAGGGGCGTATAGCAATCAGCCCCAGCATTTT. Its translation: CSATTGAYSNQPQHF.

Ten or more counts support this clonotype. This chain joins TRBV20-1 and TRBJ1-5; D gene unclear. The CDR3 sequence is 14 residues long. Per the germline V gene, CDR1 is DFQATT and CDR2 is SNEGSKA (reference sequence). The germline V and J ends were trimmed by 2 bases and 2 bases, with 10 bases remaining between them. CDR3 bases: TGCAGTGCTAGACGCTGGGAGGGCAATCAGCCCCAGCATTTT. This translates into CSARRWEGNQPQHF.